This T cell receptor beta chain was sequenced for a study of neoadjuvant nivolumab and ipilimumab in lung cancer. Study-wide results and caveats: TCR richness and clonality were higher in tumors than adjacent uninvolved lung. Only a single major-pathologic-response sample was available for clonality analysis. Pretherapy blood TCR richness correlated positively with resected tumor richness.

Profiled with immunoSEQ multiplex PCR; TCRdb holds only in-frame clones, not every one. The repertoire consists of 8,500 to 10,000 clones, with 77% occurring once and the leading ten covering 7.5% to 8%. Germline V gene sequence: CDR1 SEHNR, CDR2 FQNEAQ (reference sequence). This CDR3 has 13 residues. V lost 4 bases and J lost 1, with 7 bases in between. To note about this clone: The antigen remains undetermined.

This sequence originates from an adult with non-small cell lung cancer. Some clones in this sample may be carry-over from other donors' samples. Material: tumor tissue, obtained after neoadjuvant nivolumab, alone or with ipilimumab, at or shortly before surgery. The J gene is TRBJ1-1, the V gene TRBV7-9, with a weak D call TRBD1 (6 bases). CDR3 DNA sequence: TGTGCCAGCAGCTGGACAGAGAACACTGAAGCTTTCTTT. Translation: CASSWTENTEAFF.